The T cell receptor beta chain described here comes from a study of human CD8 memory T cell subsets. Frequency places this clonotype as medium-sized. CDR1 and CDR2 from the germline V gene are SQVTM and ANQGSEA. This CDR3 region has 16 residues. UMI-labeled 5' RACE yielded the TCR beta libraries. No DNA is given; TCRdb re-called the 5' RACE reads and lists each CDR3 protein once. With 10,000 to 14,000 distinct CDR3 sequences in the sample, the ten largest clones hold over 7%. The sample was CD8+ T cells from PBMCs. The TCR originated in a human donor in good health. This chain uses TRBV29-1 with TRBJ2-3; the TCRdb D gene call, TRBD2, has no DNA to confirm it. CDR3 residues: CSVSGGALISTDTQYF.